Below are 13 T cell receptor beta chains sequenced from a single sample in a study of early T cells in non-severe SARS-CoV-2 infection (dated by TCRdb to about 2021). Library preparation was by 5' RACE. The sequencer was a NextSeq 500. TCRdb trimmed public reads at Q25 via fastp, called clones via MiXCR and kept in-frame beta chains. Every entry covers one CDR3 protein and lists the most common genes and DNA from its rows. This sample holds roughly 40,000 distinct CDR3 sequences; roughly 6% were observed only once. Roughly 12% of the sample belongs to the ten largest clones. Material: whole blood. Every receptor here comes from an adult who was a healthcare worker with PCR-confirmed SARS-CoV-2 infection or an uninfected control (not recorded which).

In this sample, this clonotype turned up a few times. Possible read error: a much larger clone is one base away. The chain links TRBV24-1 to TRBJ2-3; the D is unclear. This CDR3 has 14 amino acids. The V gene's germline CDR1 is KGHDR and CDR2 SFDVKD. The CDR3 here is CATSDPTSTDRQYF. The DNA of the CDR3 is TGTGCCACCAGTGACCCAACTTCCACAGATAGGCAGTATTTT.

The chain recombines TRBV5-1 with TRBJ2-3; 9 bases match TRBD2. The V gene's germline CDR1 is SGHRS and CDR2 YFSETQ. This CDR3 has 15 residues. The V gene end was trimmed by 4 bases and the J gene end by 1 base; junction bases not matched to a gene: 4. CDR3 nucleotide sequence: TGCGCCAGCAGCGCCTGGACTAGCGGCACAGATACGCAGTATTTT. Protein: CASSAWTSGTDTQYF.

This clonotype was observed at least ten times. V gene TRBV6-1 combines with J gene TRBJ2-1; unclear D gene. The CDR3 spans 12 residues. V was pared by 7 bases and J by 6 bases, with 10 bases between. Germline CDR1 is MNHNS and CDR2 is SASEGT. CDR3 sequence (DNA): TGTGCCAGCATTCGAACGAGCAATGAGCAGTTCTTC. It specifies CASIRTSNEQFF.

This clonotype was detected many times. This chain joins TRBV12-3 or TRBV12-4 and TRBJ2-2; D unresolved. This CDR3 spans 12 amino acids. Trimming cost V 3 bases and J 8 bases, with 7 bases left between them. The chain's CDR3 is CASSFQRGELFF. CDR3 DNA sequence: TGTGCCAGCAGTTTTCAGAGAGGGGAGCTGTTTTTT.

The genes are TRBV30 and TRBJ2-5; either TRBD1 or TRBD2 may fit D (6 bases each). From germline, CDR1 is GTSNPN and CDR2 SVGIG (reference sequence). Trimming cost V 0 bases and J 4 bases, with 15 bases left between them. The CDR3 loop spans 15 amino acids. The CDR3 DNA sequence: TGTGCCTGGAGTGTAAGGAGGGGGACGGGAGAGACCCAGTACTTC. Protein product: CAWSVRRGTGETQYF.

The table lists this clonotype with many counts. The CDR3 loop is CSVAQNNSPLHF. For the CDR3, the DNA is TGCAGCGTTGCACAGAATAATTCACCCCTCCACTTT. J is TRBJ1-6 and V is TRBV29-1, with D unclear. V lost 4 bases and J 5 bases, leaving 6 bases between the germline ends. The CDR3 has 12 residues. Germline CDR1 is SQVTM and CDR2 is ANQGSEA.

This clonotype has at least ten counts. V usage is TRBV24-1 and J usage is TRBJ2-2; 9 bases line up with TRBD1. CDR1 is KGHDR and CDR2 is SFDVKD in the germline V gene. Unmatched junction bases numbered 7, after V lost 9 bases and J lost 6 bases. The CDR3 is 14 amino acids. The CDR3 loop reads CATRPGTGSGELFF. The CDR3 DNA is TGTGCCACCCGTCCCGGGACAGGGTCCGGGGAGCTGTTTTTT.

This clonotype occurred many times. This rearrangement joins TRBV7-2 to TRBJ2-7; no clear D gene. The germline V and J ends were trimmed by 1 base and 4 bases, with 5 bases remaining between them. The V gene's germline CDR1 is SGHTA and CDR2 FQGNSA. The CDR3 totals 12 residues. The CDR3 nucleotides read TGTGCCAGCAGCTTAGTAACGTACGAGCAGTACTTC. Its translation is CASSLVTYEQYF.

The chain couples TRBV27 to TRBJ2-4; D call uncertain. The V end was cut by 0 bases, the J end by 3 bases, with 12 bases between. Germline-derived CDR1 and CDR2 are MNHEY and SMNVEV (reference sequence). There are 16 residues in the CDR3. CDR3 nucleotides: TGTGCCAGCAGTTTATCCCCCCTTAATGGCAAAAACATTCAGTACTTC. It translates to CASSLSPLNGKNIQYF.

This clonotype was observed at least ten times. The rearrangement uses TRBV20-1 and TRBJ1-6, with TRBD1 as a possible D gene (5 bases). The CDR3 consists of 12 residues. Germline V gene sequence: CDR1 DFQATT, CDR2 SNEGSKA (reference sequence). The germline V and J ends were trimmed by 1 base and 12 bases, with 10 bases remaining between them. CDR3 protein: CSARGTREPLHF. The CDR3 DNA follows: TGCAGTGCTAGAGGGACACGGGAACCCCTCCACTTT.

The chain couples TRBV18 to TRBJ2-2; 7 nucleotides align to TRBD1. Germline V gene lookup returns CDR1 KGHSH and CDR2 LQKENI. V lost 3 bases to trimming and J lost 4 bases; unmatched junction nucleotides: 11. This CDR3 has 17 amino acids. CDR3 residues: CASSPSMTGWSTGELFF. CDR3 nucleotides: TGTGCCAGCTCACCTTCCATGACAGGGTGGTCCACCGGGGAGCTGTTTTTT.

Sample share makes this clonotype medium-sized. CDR3 protein: CASSYLLTDLATRDTQYF. The CDR3 bases are TGTGCCAGCAGTTACCTTCTGACCGATCTCGCGACTAGGGATACGCAGTATTTT. The V and J genes are TRBV6-2 or TRBV6-3 and TRBJ2-3; D is perhaps TRBD2 (6 bases). Between the trimmed V and J ends, which lost 2 bases and 6 bases, there was a span of 24 bases. Germline V CDR1 and CDR2: MNHEY, SVGEGT. The CDR3 is 18 residues long.

This clonotype came up a few times. The rearrangement joins TRBV27 to TRBJ2-7; D may be TRBD1 (5 bases). The V gene's germline CDR1 is MNHEY and CDR2 SMNVEV (reference sequence). CDR3 length: 14 residues. V shed 2 bases and J shed 7 bases, with 15 bases lying between them. CDR3 DNA sequence: TGTGCCAGCAGTTTAAGGATGGGGCAAGGAGAGCAGTACTTC. Translated, it gives CASSLRMGQGEQYF.